This TCR beta chain was obtained from a study of cytomegalovirus exposure and HLA in healthy donors. Regarding this clone: Its antigen is not identified.

The PCR had 60 Vbeta and 13 Jbeta primers. Profiling relied on immunoSEQ multiplex PCR, and the TCRdb table lists in-frame clones only, not all of them. The repertoire holds about 250,000 clones, 65% to 85% seen once, with 2% to 2.5% in the top ten. The donors comprised healthy bone marrow donors. Germline-derived CDR1 and CDR2 are SGHNT and YYREEE (reference sequence). Trimming cost V 4 bases and J 2 bases; bases outside gene matches: 3. The length of the CDR3 is 15 residues. Broader study findings: Donors were assumed by presence/absence analyses to have roughly uniform sequencing depth.

The receptor was isolated from a female donor in good health and CMV-seronegative. The chain employs TRBV5-4 and TRBJ2-1; 10 bases match TRBD2. Sample: PBMCs. Here the CDR3 DNA reads TGTGCCAGCAGCCAGAGCGGGAGGGCCTACAATGAGCAGTTCTTC. It is translated as CASSQSGRAYNEQFF.